One sample yielded the 4 T cell receptor beta chains listed below, sequenced in a study of OX40 agonist ivuxolimab in advanced cancers. Receptors were amplified or captured by the immunoSEQ multiplex PCR assay. TCRdb limited this immuneACCESS table to in-frame rearrangements with V and J called. A share of clones is missing; checked studies link under half to unresolved V genes, and the rest is unexplained. The sample includes over 100,000 clones, with roughly nine tenths observed a single time. The top ten constitute more than 0.45% of the sample. The sequences come from CD4+ or CD8+ T cells sorted from blood, collected in a trial of the OX40 agonist ivuxolimab. Receptors were obtained from an adult with an advanced solid tumor such as melanoma, head and neck, liver or kidney cancer.

The chain recombines TRBV6-1 with TRBJ2-7, with 7 positions matching TRBD1. Germline trimming cut 6 bases from V and 1 base from J; bases unmatched to any gene: 9. The CDR3 totals 15 residues. From germline, CDR1 is MNHNS and CDR2 SASEGT. Here the CDR3 reads CASSPGQSWSYEQYF. The CDR3 DNA follows: TGTGCCAGCAGCCCGGGACAGTCTTGGTCCTACGAGCAGTACTTC.

The chain uses TRBV19 and TRBJ2-7, with 10 positions matching TRBD1. The CDR3 runs 13 residues. After removal of 9 bases from V and 1 base from J, the junction contained 3 bases not matched to a gene. Germline V gene sequence: CDR1 LNHDA, CDR2 SQIVND (reference sequence). DNA for the CDR3: TGTGCCAGCCGGGACAGGGGATCCTACGAGCAGTACTTC. This encodes CASRDRGSYEQYF.

V and J are TRBV7-9 and TRBJ2-3, with D uncertain. The CDR3 contains 12 residues. CDR1 and CDR2 from the germline V gene are SEHNR and FQNEAQ (reference sequence). V was cut by 2 bases and J by 4 bases, with 4 bases left in between. CDR3 sequence reads: CASSLTPDTQYF. The CDR3 region has the DNA TGTGCCAGCAGCTTAACTCCAGATACGCAGTATTTT.

The rearrangement joins TRBV7-2 to TRBJ2-7, with D perhaps TRBD1 (6 bases). Germline loops: CDR1 SGHTA, CDR2 FQGNSA. The CDR3 extends over 14 amino acids. Between the trimmed V and J ends, which lost 5 bases and 6 bases, there was a span of 17 bases. CDR3 sequence: CASSQGLGAPEQYF. In DNA form, the CDR3 reads TGTGCCAGCAGCCAAGGGTTGGGGGCCCCCGAGCAGTACTTC.